Shown below are 13 T cell receptor beta chains from a single sample sequenced in a study of CD8+ T cells in alopecia areata. Extraction of RNA preceded its reverse transcription into cDNA, which served as the sequencing template. Assay used: immunoSEQ multiplex PCR; TCRdb lists only in-frame clones, some missing. The sample shows 140,000 to 150,000 clones, around 50% of them seen only once. Sequenced sample: CD4+ T cells sorted from blood. These receptors were obtained from a human donor with alopecia areata.

The J gene is TRBJ2-1, the V gene TRBV7-9; 11 positions match TRBD2. This CDR3 region has 14 residues. The germline CDR1 and CDR2 sequences are SEHNR and FQNEAQ (reference sequence). V lost 6 bases to trimming and J lost 5 bases; unmatched junction nucleotides: 3. The CDR3 DNA follows: TGTGCCAGCAGAGATAGCGGGAGGGACAATGAGCAGTTCTTC. Its translation is CASRDSGRDNEQFF.

The chain combines TRBV4-1 with TRBJ2-5; 10 bases map to TRBD1. Germline trimming cut 6 bases from V and 5 bases from J; bases unmatched to any gene: 9. Per the germline V gene, CDR1 is MGHRA and CDR2 is YSYEKL. CDR3 length: 15 amino acids. This CDR3 reads CASRPSTGGGETQYF. The DNA for the CDR3 is TGCGCCAGCAGACCCTCGACAGGGGGCGGGGAGACCCAGTACTTC.

Only a few counts were recorded for this clone. The V and J genes are TRBV19 and TRBJ2-3; unclear D gene. The CDR3 extends over 16 amino acids. Trimming shortened V by 5 bases and J by 4 bases, and 19 bases separated the two germline ends. Per the germline V gene, CDR1 is LNHDA and CDR2 is SQIVND (reference sequence). The CDR3 sequence: CASSPYLFQSPDTQYF. CDR3 sequence (DNA): TGTGCCAGTAGTCCTTATCTTTTTCAGAGCCCAGATACGCAGTATTTT. Drawing the rest from reference TRBV19 and TRBJ2-3, the complete variable domain is DGGITQSPKYLFRKEGQNVTLSCEQNLNHDAMYWYRQDPGQGLRLIYYSQIVNDFQKGDIAEGYSVSREKKESFPLTVTSAQKNPTAFYLCASSPYLFQSPDTQYFGPGTRLTVL.

This clone has more than one count but fewer than ten. This chain joins TRBV2 and TRBJ2-6; perhaps TRBD1 as D (5 bases). Trimming cost V 5 bases and J 0 bases, with 14 bases left between them. CDR3 length equals 17 residues. CDR1 and CDR2 (germline): SNHLY, FYNNEI. The CDR3 spells CASSRVRVSSGANVLTF. The CDR3 region has the DNA TGTGCCAGCAGTAGGGTCAGGGTGAGCTCTGGGGCCAACGTCCTGACTTTC.

In this sample, this clone turned up once. The chain joins TRBV27 to TRBJ2-1, with 10 bases that match TRBD2. The germline V gene has CDR1 MNHEY and CDR2 SMNVEV (reference sequence). J gave up 4 bases and V 5 bases, and 5 bases lay outside the gene matches. This CDR3 spans 15 amino acids. This chain's CDR3 is CASSPIAGGYNEQFF. The CDR3 DNA sequence: TGTGCCAGCAGTCCGATAGCGGGAGGTTACAATGAGCAGTTCTTC.

The chain uses TRBV30 and TRBJ2-5; D ambiguous. V lost 0 bases to trimming and J lost 3 bases, with 26 bases between them. The CDR3 runs 19 residues. Per germline, CDR1 GTSNPN and CDR2 SVGIG (reference sequence). The CDR3 nucleotides read TGTGCCTGGAGTGTACGATTATCTGGTGGAACACTAACGAAAGAGACCCAGTACTTC. As protein: CAWSVRLSGGTLTKETQYF. The whole variable domain, filled in from reference TRBV30 and TRBJ2-5, reads SQTIHQWPATLVQPVGSPLSLECTVEGTSNPNLYWYRQAAGRGLQLLFYSVGIGQISSEVPQNLSASRPQDRQFILSSKKLLLSDSGFYLCAWSVRLSGGTLTKETQYFGPGTRLLVL.

This sequence joins TRBV29-1 and TRBJ1-1, with 8 bases lining up with TRBD1. Germline V gene data show CDR1 as SQVTM and CDR2 as ANQGSEA. The CDR3 consists of 15 residues. The V gene end was trimmed by 4 bases and the J gene end by 11 bases; junction bases not matched to a gene: 18. The CDR3 sequence: CSVAIGQGRLVPAFF. The CDR3, as DNA: TGCAGCGTTGCCATCGGACAGGGTCGATTGGTGCCGGCTTTCTTT.

The rearrangement links TRBV25-1 to TRBJ2-5; D gene ambiguous. V dropped 5 bases and J dropped 5 bases, with 15 bases sitting between them. Looked up from germline, CDR1 is MGHDK and CDR2 is SYGVNS. This CDR3 is built from 14 residues. The CDR3 sequence: CASSRGEVGETQYF. CDR3 sequence (DNA): TGTGCCAGCAGTCGTGGGGAAGTTGGGGAGACCCAGTACTTC.

The gene calls are TRBV29-1 and TRBJ2-7; unclear D gene. Trimming shortened V by 6 bases and J by 2 bases, and 11 bases separated the two germline ends. CDR1 is SQVTM, CDR2 ANQGSEA, per germline. CDR3 size: 12 residues. CDR3 coding DNA: TGCAGCGTCTCGGGCCTTACCTACGAGCAGTACTTC. It encodes CSVSGLTYEQYF.

This clone was counted once. The V call is TRBV14, the J call TRBJ2-1, with 7 bases aligning to TRBD1. J was trimmed by 7 bases and V by 3 bases; bases with no gene match: 0. Germline V gives CDR1 SGHDN, CDR2 FVKESK. This CDR3 region has 12 residues. The CDR3 nucleotides read TGTGCCAGCAGCCACAGGGGGAATGAGCAGTTCTTC. It is translated as CASSHRGNEQFF.

The chain has TRBV20-1 and TRBJ2-3; D is uncertain. Germline V gene lookup returns CDR1 DFQATT and CDR2 SNEGSKA (reference sequence). Trimming shortened V by 2 bases and J by 6 bases, and 6 bases separated the two germline ends. This CDR3 comprises 11 residues. The CDR3 loop reads CSARYHDTQYF. Here the CDR3 DNA reads TGCAGTGCTAGATACCACGATACGCAGTATTTT.

This clone was counted once. The CDR3 region is CSVSSGANVLTF. For the CDR3, the DNA is TGCAGCGTATCCTCTGGGGCCAACGTCCTGACTTTC. The J gene is TRBJ2-6, the V gene TRBV29-1; no firm D call. Trimming took off 6 bases at V and 0 bases at J, with 3 bases between the two ends. The CDR3 contains 12 residues. Per germline, CDR1 SQVTM and CDR2 ANQGSEA.

The chain carries TRBV29-1 and TRBJ2-2; D may be TRBD1 (6 bases). The V and J ends lost 7 bases and 6 bases respectively, with 15 bases between them. The V gene's germline CDR1 is SQVTM and CDR2 ANQGSEA. The CDR3 is 13 amino acids. The CDR3: CSASDSGPGELFF. The DNA of the CDR3 is TGCAGCGCCTCGGACAGTGGTCCCGGGGAGCTGTTTTTT.